This TCR beta chain was sequenced in a study of human T cells and chemical hapten exposure. Whole-study context: Upper-back patches of 0.01% DPC were read at 6 days.

Indicated time point: patch test 1, 2 weeks after DPC sensitization. Specified treatment: therapeutic diphenylcyclopropenone sensitization with weekly scalp DPC. Study-level points and caveats: PT1 expanded TCR counts and patch test score were linked, and their correlation was positive. Expanded TCR sets contained significantly more large CDR3 similarity clusters than controls.

The CDR3 covers 13 residues. V was shortened by 2 bases and J by 5 bases, with 10 bases between the two germline ends. CDR1 is MNHEY, CDR2 SVGAGI, per germline. This clonotype showed up just a few times. Its specificity is unknown. During construction of the library, unique molecular identifiers were attached to individual cDNA molecules for quantitative, reproducible TCR counting. TCRdb re-analysed the RACE reads in MiXCR, keeping a single row per CDR3 protein. The profile shows about 99,000 distinct CDR3 sequences, around 11% of them singletons. The starting material was whole blood, obtained in connection with sensitization to the hapten diphenylcyclopropenone (DPC). The V call is TRBV6-5, the J call TRBJ2-7; no clear D. The TCR comes from a woman aged 35 to 49 with alopecia areata. Some clones in this sample may be carry-over from other donors' samples. CDR3 coding DNA: TGTGCCAGCAGTTACCCCCAGGCCAACGAGCAGTACTTC. Amino acids: CASSYPQANEQYF.